This T cell receptor beta chain was sequenced in a study of T cell responses to AZD1222 COVID-19 vaccine. Concerning this clone: Its antigen is unknown.

Clones were sequenced by immunoSEQ multiplex PCR, and TCRdb holds only the in-frame ones, with some missing. Among fewer than 150,000 clones listed, 89% were seen once. Study-wide results and caveats: No repertoire was sampled before or during the peak T cell response, only after it. Per reports, nearly half of all spike-specific TCRs target regions that are unmutated in variants. Receipt of two AZD1222 doses was followed by a rise in Spike-specific TCR breadth and depth. Clonal diversity was possibly underestimated; the donors were predominantly white British and more often female.

This CDR3 is 15 amino acids long. Germline V gene data show CDR1 as MDHEN and CDR2 as SYDVKM. The V end was cut by 6 bases, the J end by 0 bases, with 9 bases between. Source: peripheral blood, taken on day 0 of AZD1222 vaccination. The source is an adult in good health. The chain is built from TRBV28 and TRBJ2-6; unclear D gene. The CDR3: CASSRPRSGANVLTF. DNA of the CDR3: TGTGCCAGCAGCCGCCCCCGCTCTGGGGCCAACGTCCTGACTTTC. Looking up the rest from reference TRBV28 and TRBJ2-6 gives the full variable domain: DVKVTQSSRYLVKRTGEKVFLECVQDMDHENMFWYRQDPGLGLRLIYFSYDVKMKEKGDIPEGYSVSREKKERFSLILESASTNQTSMYLCASSRPRSGANVLTFGAGSRLTVL.